This T cell receptor beta chain was sequenced in a study of blood T cell repertoires in COVID-19. Study-wide context: Samples representing acute and convalescent COVID-19 were sourced from the United States, Italy and Spain. T cells, B-cell-depleted T cells, or PBMCs supplied cDNA or gDNA.

Germline CDR1 and CDR2: LGHDT and YNNKEL (reference sequence). The CDR3 is 17 amino acids. V was trimmed by 0 bases and J by 4 bases, leaving 16 bases between them. Recruits, aged about 18 to 100 years, lived in 24 US areas. In the source study's methods: Reference gene primer amplification gave estimated nucleated cell counts. Profiled with immunoSEQ multiplex PCR; TCRdb holds only in-frame clones, not every one. The V and J calls and clone size come from that table; D and trimming were worked out from the DNA. The table shows 200,000 to 250,000 clones, with roughly 80% occurring only once. V and J are TRBV3-1 (or the pseudogene TRBV3-2) and TRBJ1-3; possible D gene TRBD1, 5 bases. The receptor was derived from a woman aged 40 to 49 with acute COVID-19. The sample was PBMCs or T cells enriched from blood (not recorded which). As DNA, the CDR3 is TGTGCCAGCAGCCAAGAACCCTTTGTGACAGCCGGAAACACCATATATTTT. It codes for CASSQEPFVTAGNTIYF.